Listed below are T cell receptor beta chains from one sample, sequenced in a study of a mutant IDH1 vaccine in newly diagnosed glioma. Their cognate antigens are unknown. Profiling relied on immunoSEQ multiplex PCR, and the TCRdb table lists in-frame clones only, not all of them. The sample has roughly 40,000 clones; 80% to 95% are singletons. The specimen comprised PBMCs, sampled from a glioma patient whose treatment included an IDH1 peptide vaccine. The receptors come from a man aged 50 or older with glioma. CDR3s leave out the opening cysteine and the closing phenylalanine or tryptophan. For some rows the clone size is stated as once, few or many, or as a class when expanded; others skip it.

>TRBV5-1|NA|TRBJ2-7
ASSGAPPTYEQY
>TRBV28|once|TRBJ2-7
ASSSPGGTNEQY
>TRBV19|once|TRBJ2-7
ASSSKSYEQY
>TRBV19|NA|TRBJ2-1
ASSTRLGMNEQF
>TRBV29-1|NA|TRBJ2-5
SAGPQETQY
>TRBV10-3|NA|TRBJ1-2
AISSGTYGYT
>TRBV11-2|NA|TRBJ2-1
ASSLATYNEQF
>TRBV19|NA|TRBJ2-7
ASSISGEGVDEQY
>TRBV5-6|NA|TRBJ2-5
ASSLGTGKGETQY
>TRBV5-4|NA|TRBJ2-1
ASSPTSGGYNEQF
>TRBV7-6|few|TRBJ1-1
ASSPLVGTVNTEAF
>TRBV5-1|NA|TRBJ1-2
ASSPEFGTGNYGYT
>TRBV15|NA|NA
ATSREGGGYEQY
>TRBV7-3|few|TRBJ2-7
ASSSYEQY
>TRBV12-5|medium-sized|TRBJ1-1
ASGLGRTEAF
>TRBV18|NA|TRBJ1-5
ASSPATGIGNQPQH
>TRBV29-1|NA|TRBJ2-7
SVEDTGRGYEQY
>TRBV11-3|NA|TRBJ1-1
ASSLGPNTEAF
>TRBV30|NA|TRBJ1-5
AWSATRTGRSNQPQH
>TRBV19|NA|TRBJ2-5
ASAGPGLTQY
>TRBV19|NA|TRBJ2-7
ASSITRSYEQY
>TRBV11-2|NA|TRBJ1-6
ASSYTTGMNSPLH
>TRBV19|NA|TRBJ1-1
ASTPFYSGAVNTEAF
>TRBV18|NA|TRBJ2-4
ASSPIGGTQNIQY
>TRBV2|NA|TRBJ2-5
ASKQREGGGETQY
>TRBV6-5|NA|TRBJ2-7
ASSYSGTGGEQY
>TRBV7-2|NA|TRBJ2-7
ASSLMSSGGPSFREQY
>TRBV28|NA|TRBJ2-7
ASSPRPGGGSSEQY
>TRBV15|NA|TRBJ2-3
ATSSLGQGVADTQY
>TRBV5-1|NA|TRBJ2-3
ASSLTASGRLADTQY
>TRBV9|NA|TRBJ1-1
ASSALTGNTEAF